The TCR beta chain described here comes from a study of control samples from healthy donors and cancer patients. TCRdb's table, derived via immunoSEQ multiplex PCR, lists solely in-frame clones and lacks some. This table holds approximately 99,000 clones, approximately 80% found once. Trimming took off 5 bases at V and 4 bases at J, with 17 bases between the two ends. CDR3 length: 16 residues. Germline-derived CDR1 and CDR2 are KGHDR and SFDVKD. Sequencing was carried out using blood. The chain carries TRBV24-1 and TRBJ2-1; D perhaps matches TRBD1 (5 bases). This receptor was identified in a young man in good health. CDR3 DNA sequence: TGTGCCACCAGTGGGGTTTCGAGCAGGGATTACAATGAGCAGTTCTTC. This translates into CATSGVSSRDYNEQFF.